Listed here are 9 T cell receptor beta chains from one sample, sequenced in a study of neurological immune-mediated disorders. TCRdb re-called the 5' RACE reads through MiXCR, storing one row per CDR3 protein. The sample carries about 45,000 distinct CDR3 sequences, about 13% recorded once. Stated time point: longitudinal time-point 3. The source material was PBMCs. The receptors stem from a man aged 30-40 years in good health.

This clonotype came up many times. The rearrangement uses TRBV10-3 and TRBJ2-7; 13 bases fit TRBD2. The germline V gene encodes CDR1 ENHRY and CDR2 SYGVKD. Losses at the gene ends were 4 bases for V and 6 bases for J; bases not matched to a gene: 6. The length of the CDR3 is 15 residues. The CDR3 spells CAISAGLAGTSEQYF. In DNA form, the CDR3 reads TGTGCCATCAGTGCGGGACTAGCGGGGACTAGCGAGCAGTACTTC.

This clonotype was observed many times. The V gene is TRBV27, the J gene TRBJ2-1, with 7 bases that match TRBD2. V was pared by 4 bases and J by 7 bases, with 10 bases of the junction left unmatched. CDR1 is MNHEY, CDR2 SMNVEV, per germline (reference sequence). The CDR3 totals 15 residues. CDR3 in DNA: TGTGCCAGCAGTTGGGTGGGAGGGCCTAGAAATGAGCAGTTCTTC. This gives the protein CASSWVGGPRNEQFF.

This clonotype occurred many times. The chain has TRBV12-3 or TRBV12-4 and TRBJ2-2; 8 bases are shared with TRBD1. The CDR3 spans 14 residues. V dropped 5 bases and J dropped 5; count of bases not matched to a gene: 4. This chain's CDR3 is CASSRTGYTGELFF. The CDR3 nucleotides are TGTGCCAGCAGTCGGACAGGGTATACCGGGGAGCTGTTTTTT.

This clonotype was counted ten times or more. The chain employs TRBV5-6 and TRBJ1-5; 7 nucleotides agree with TRBD1. The V segment lost 3 bases and the J segment 0 bases; nucleotides outside the gene matches: 12. The germline gives CDR1 SGHDT, CDR2 YYEEEE. This CDR3 has 18 residues. The CDR3 sequence is CASSYAAYGTVSNQPQHF. The CDR3 DNA reads TGTGCCAGCAGCTATGCCGCATACGGGACAGTTAGCAATCAGCCCCAGCATTTT.

About this clonotype: At one of its ends the junction is not consistent with the germline gene, which may arise from a read error. The chain has TRBV6-2 or TRBV6-3 and TRBJ1-5; tentatively, D is TRBD1 (5 bases). CDR1 is MNHEY, CDR2 SVGEGT, per germline. The CDR3 runs 19 residues. The CDR3 loop reads CARSYSVGRRITSNQPQHF. The CDR3 DNA is TGTGCCAGAAGTTACTCTGTGGGACGGAGGATTACTAGCAATCAGCCCCAGCATTTT.

This clonotype was counted many times. V gene TRBV24-1 combines with J gene TRBJ2-7; D is possibly TRBD1 (6 bases). The CDR3 loop spans 14 amino acids. V was clipped by 4 bases and J by 5 bases, with 14 bases between them. Germline loops: CDR1 KGHDR, CDR2 SFDVKD. In DNA form, the CDR3 reads TGTGCCACCAGTGAGGCTCAGGGGCCCAACGAGCAGTACTTC. Translating it yields CATSEAQGPNEQYF.

This clonotype has a count of ten or more. The rearrangement joins TRBV15 to TRBJ2-7; the D gene could be TRBD1 or TRBD2 (5 bases each). The CDR3 runs 15 residues. Trimming removed 0 bases at V and 3 bases at J, with 12 bases between. Germline CDR1 reads LNHNV; CDR2 reads YYDKDF (reference sequence). CDR3 sequence reads: CATSRDRAGNYEQYF. CDR3 sequence (DNA): TGTGCCACCAGCAGAGACAGGGCGGGCAACTACGAGCAGTACTTC.

Ten or more counts support this clonotype. This chain uses TRBV9 with TRBJ2-3; the D gene is possibly TRBD2 (5 bases). The CDR3 totals 18 residues. Trimming took off 4 bases at V and 2 bases at J, with 23 bases between the two ends. Germline V gives CDR1 SGDLS, CDR2 YYNGEE. CDR3 sequence reads: CASSPTYLSEDLTDTQYF. Written as DNA, the CDR3 is TGTGCCAGCAGCCCCACCTACCTTAGCGAGGACCTCACAGATACGCAGTATTTT.

This clonotype was counted many times. The chain is built from TRBV3-1 and TRBJ1-4, with 12 bases that match TRBD1. CDR1 and CDR2 (germline): LGHDT, YNNKEL (reference sequence). V lost 4 bases and J lost 8; bases outside the gene matches: 11. CDR3 size: 17 residues. CDR3 protein: CASSLRRPGQGAEKLFF. Written as DNA, the CDR3 is TGTGCCAGCAGCCTCCGGAGACCGGGACAGGGGGCGGAAAAACTGTTTTTT.